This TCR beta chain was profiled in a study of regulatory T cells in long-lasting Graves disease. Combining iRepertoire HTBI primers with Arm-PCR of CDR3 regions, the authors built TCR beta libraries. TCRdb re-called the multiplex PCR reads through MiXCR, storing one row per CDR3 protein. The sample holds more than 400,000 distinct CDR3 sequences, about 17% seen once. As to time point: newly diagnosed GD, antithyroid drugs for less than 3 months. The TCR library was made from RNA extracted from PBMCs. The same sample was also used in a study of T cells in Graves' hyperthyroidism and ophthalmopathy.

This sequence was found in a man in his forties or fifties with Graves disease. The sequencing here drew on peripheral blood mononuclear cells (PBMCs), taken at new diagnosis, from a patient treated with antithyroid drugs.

CDR3 sequence (DNA): TGTGCCGCCCACGGGGTAGCGGCGGCTGAGCAGTTCTTC. Amino acids: CAAHGVAAAEQFF. The rearrangement links TRBV10-3 to TRBJ2-1; the D gene is possibly TRBD2 (6 bases). Trimming left V 11 bases short and J 9 bases short, with 20 bases between. The CDR3 sequence is 13 residues long. From germline, CDR1 is ENHRY and CDR2 SYGVKD.